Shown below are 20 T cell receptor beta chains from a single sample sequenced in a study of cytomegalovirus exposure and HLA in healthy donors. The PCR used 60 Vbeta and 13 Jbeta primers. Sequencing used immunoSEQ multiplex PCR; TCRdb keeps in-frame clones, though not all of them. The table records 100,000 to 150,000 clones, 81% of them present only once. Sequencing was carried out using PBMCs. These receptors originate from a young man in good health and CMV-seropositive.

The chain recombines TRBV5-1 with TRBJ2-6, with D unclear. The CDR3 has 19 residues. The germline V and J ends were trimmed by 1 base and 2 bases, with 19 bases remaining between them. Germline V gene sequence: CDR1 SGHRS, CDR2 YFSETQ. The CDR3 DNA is TGCGCCAGCAGCTTGTCGCCGGTCGCCGGTATGACTGGGGCCAACGTCCTGACTTTC. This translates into CASSLSPVAGMTGANVLTF.

CDR3 coding DNA: TGTGCCAGCAGTGCGGTCGGGGAGCTGTTTTTT. Translated: CASSAVGELFF. The V gene is TRBV25-1, the J gene TRBJ2-2; no firm D call. With 4 bases removed from V and 7 bases from J, the gap between germline ends came to 4 bases. CDR3 length: 11 amino acids. The germline gives CDR1 MGHDK, CDR2 SYGVNS. The full variable domain, its missing parts supplied by reference TRBV25-1 and TRBJ2-2, is EADIYQTPRYLVIGTGKKITLECSQTMGHDKMYWYQQDPGMELHLIHYSYGVNSTEKGDLSSESTVSRIRTEHFPLTLESARPSHTSQYLCASSAVGELFFGEGSRLTVL.

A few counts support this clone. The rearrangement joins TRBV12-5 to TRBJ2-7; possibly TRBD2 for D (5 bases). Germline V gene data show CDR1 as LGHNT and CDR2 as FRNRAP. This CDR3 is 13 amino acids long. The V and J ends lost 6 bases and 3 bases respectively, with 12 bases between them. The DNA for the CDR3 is TGTGCTAGTGGGGTCGGGATGAACTACGAGCAGTACTTC. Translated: CASGVGMNYEQYF.

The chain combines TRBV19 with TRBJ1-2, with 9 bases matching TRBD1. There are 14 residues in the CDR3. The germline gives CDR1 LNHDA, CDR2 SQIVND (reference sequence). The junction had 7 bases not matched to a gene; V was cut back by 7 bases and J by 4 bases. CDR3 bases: TGTGCCAGTACCGTCACAGGGGGCCGCTATGGCTACACCTTC. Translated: CASTVTGGRYGYTF.

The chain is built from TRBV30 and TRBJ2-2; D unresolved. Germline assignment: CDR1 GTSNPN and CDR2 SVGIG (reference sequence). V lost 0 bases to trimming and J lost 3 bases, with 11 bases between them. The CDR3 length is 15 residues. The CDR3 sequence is CAWSVRELYTGELFF. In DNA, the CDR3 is TGTGCCTGGAGTGTTCGAGAACTATACACCGGGGAGCTGTTTTTT.

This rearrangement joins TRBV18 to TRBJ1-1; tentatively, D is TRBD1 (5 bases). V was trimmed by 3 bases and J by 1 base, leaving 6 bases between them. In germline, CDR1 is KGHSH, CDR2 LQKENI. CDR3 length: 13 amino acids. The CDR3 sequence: CASSPQGNTEAFF. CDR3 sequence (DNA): TGTGCCAGCTCACCGCAGGGGAACACTGAAGCTTTCTTT.

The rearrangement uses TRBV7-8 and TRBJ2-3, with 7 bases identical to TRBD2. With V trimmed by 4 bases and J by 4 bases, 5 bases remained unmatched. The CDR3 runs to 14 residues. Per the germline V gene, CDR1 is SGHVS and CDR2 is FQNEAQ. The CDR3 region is CASSSTGGPDTQYF. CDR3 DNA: TGTGCCAGCAGCTCCACGGGAGGCCCAGATACGCAGTATTTT.

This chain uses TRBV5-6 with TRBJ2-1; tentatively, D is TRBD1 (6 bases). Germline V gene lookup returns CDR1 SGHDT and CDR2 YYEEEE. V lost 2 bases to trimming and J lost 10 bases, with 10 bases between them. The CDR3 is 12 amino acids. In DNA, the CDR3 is TGTGCCAGCAGCTTAGTGGACAGAGAGCAGTTCTTC. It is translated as CASSLVDREQFF.

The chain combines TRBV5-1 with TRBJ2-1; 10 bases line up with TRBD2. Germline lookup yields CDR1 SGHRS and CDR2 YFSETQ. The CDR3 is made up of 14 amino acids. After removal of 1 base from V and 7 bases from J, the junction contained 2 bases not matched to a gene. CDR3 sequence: CASSLSGGANEQFF. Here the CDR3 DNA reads TGCGCCAGCAGCTTGAGCGGGGGGGCTAATGAGCAGTTCTTC.

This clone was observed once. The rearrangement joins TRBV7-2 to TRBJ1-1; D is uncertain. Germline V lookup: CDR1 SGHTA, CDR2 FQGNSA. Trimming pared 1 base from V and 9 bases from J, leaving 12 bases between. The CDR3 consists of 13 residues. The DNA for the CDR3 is TGTGCCAGCAGCTTAGGGGTCAGTACTAAAGCTTTCTTT. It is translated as CASSLGVSTKAFF.

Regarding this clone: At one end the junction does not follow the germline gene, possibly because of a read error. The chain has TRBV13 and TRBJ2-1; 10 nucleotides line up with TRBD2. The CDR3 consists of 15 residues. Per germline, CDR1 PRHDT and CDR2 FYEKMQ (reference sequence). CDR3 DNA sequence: TGTGCCAGCACCTTAGAGGGGACTAGCGCCGGTGAGCAGTTCTTC. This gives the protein CASTLEGTSAGEQFF.

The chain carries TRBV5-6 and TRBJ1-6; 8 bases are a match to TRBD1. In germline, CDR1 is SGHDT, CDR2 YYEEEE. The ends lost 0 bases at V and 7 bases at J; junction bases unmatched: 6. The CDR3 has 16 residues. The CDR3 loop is CASSLGTGMRNSPLHF. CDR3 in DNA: TGTGCCAGCAGCTTGGGGACAGGGATGAGAAATTCACCCCTCCACTTT.

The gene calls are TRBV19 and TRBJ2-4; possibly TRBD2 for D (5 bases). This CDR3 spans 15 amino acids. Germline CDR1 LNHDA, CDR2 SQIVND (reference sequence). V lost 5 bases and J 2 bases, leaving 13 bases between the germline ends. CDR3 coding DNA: TGTGCCAGTAGTCCGACACTAGGATCCAAAAACATTCAGTACTTC. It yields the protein CASSPTLGSKNIQYF.

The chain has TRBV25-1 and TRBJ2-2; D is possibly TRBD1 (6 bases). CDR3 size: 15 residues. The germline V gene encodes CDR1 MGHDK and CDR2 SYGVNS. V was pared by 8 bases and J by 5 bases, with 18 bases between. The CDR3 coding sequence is TGTGCCAGCCGACCTACAGGGCCAACGACCGGGGAGCTGTTTTTT. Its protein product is CASRPTGPTTGELFF.

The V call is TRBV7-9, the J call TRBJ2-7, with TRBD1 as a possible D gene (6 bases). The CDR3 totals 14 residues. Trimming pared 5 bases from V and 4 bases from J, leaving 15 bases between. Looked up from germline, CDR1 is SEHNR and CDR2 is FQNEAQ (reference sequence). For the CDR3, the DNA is TGTGCCAGCAGCCCCGACGGTAGGGGGTACGAGCAGTACTTC. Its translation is CASSPDGRGYEQYF. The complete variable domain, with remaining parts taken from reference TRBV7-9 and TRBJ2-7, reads DTGVSQNPRHKITKRGQNVTFRCDPISEHNRLYWYRQTLGQGPEFLTYFQNEAQLEKSRLLSDRFSAERPKGSFSTLEIQRTEQGDSAMYLCASSPDGRGYEQYFGPGTRLTVT.

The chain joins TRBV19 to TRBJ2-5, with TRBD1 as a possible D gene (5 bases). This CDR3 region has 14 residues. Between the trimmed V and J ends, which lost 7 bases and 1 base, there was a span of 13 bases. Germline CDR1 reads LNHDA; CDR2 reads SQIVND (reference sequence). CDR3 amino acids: CASKARGFQETQYF. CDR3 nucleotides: TGTGCCAGTAAGGCAAGGGGCTTCCAAGAGACCCAGTACTTC.

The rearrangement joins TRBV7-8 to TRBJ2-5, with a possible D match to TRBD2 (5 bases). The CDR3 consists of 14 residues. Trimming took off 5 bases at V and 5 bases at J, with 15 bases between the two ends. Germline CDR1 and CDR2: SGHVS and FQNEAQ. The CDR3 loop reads CASSRLARQETQYF. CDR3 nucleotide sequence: TGTGCCAGCAGCAGGCTAGCACGCCAGGAGACCCAGTACTTC. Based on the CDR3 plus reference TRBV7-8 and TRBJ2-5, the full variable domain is GAGVSQSPRYKVAKRGQDVALRCDPISGHVSLFWYQQALGQGPEFLTYFQNEAQLDKSGLPSDRFFAERPEGSVSTLKIQRTQQEDSAVYLCASSRLARQETQYFGPGTRLLVL.

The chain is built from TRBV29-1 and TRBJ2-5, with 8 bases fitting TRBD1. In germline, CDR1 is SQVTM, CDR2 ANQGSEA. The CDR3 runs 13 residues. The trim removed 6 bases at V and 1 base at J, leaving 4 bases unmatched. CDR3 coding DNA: TGCAGCGTCGATGACAGGGGCCAAGAGACCCAGTACTTC. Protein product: CSVDDRGQETQYF.

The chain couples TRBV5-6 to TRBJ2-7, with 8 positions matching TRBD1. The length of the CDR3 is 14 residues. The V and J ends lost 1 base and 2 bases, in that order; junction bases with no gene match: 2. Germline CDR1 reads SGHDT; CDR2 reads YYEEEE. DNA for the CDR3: TGTGCCAGCAGCTTGAACAGGGGGGCCTACGAGCAGTACTTC. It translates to CASSLNRGAYEQYF.

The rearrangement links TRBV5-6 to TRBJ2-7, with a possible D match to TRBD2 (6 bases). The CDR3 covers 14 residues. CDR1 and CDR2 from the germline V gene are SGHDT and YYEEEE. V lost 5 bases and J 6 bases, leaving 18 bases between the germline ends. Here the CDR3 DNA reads TGTGCCAGCAGTCGACCGGGACTCGGGTCCGAGCAGTACTTC. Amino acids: CASSRPGLGSEQYF.